These 10 T cell receptor beta chains were sequenced from one sample in a study of identical twins. One entry per CDR3 protein, called by TCRdb with MiXCR from the 5' RACE reads. In the table there are 450,000 or so distinct CDR3 sequences, approximately 24% of which are singletons. These data were also reused for a study on T cells expressing NK-cell markers.

Material for sequencing was CD4+ T cells sorted from blood. The receptors derive from a woman aged 18 to 35 in good health.

J is TRBJ2-5 and V is TRBV5-4, with D possibly TRBD2 on 5 matching bases. Germline V gene lookup returns CDR1 SGHNT and CDR2 YYREEE (reference sequence). This CDR3 comprises 12 residues. V was shortened by 9 bases and J by 4 bases, with 13 bases between the two germline ends. CDR3 coding DNA: TGTGCCACCGCAGAGCGGACAGAGACCCAGTACTTC. Its protein product is CATAERTETQYF.

This clonotype has a handful of counts. This sequence joins TRBV6-5 and TRBJ1-5; no definite D call. The V end lost 4 bases, the J end lost 0 bases, and 10 bases lay between the germline ends. CDR1 is MNHEY, CDR2 SVGAGI, per germline. This CDR3 is built from 15 residues. In nucleotides, the CDR3 is TGTGCCAGCAGTTCCATTATTAATAGCAATCAGCCCCAGCATTTT. Residues: CASSSIINSNQPQHF.

This clonotype was observed a few times. The chain joins TRBV7-9 to TRBJ2-3; no definite D call. Germline-derived CDR1 and CDR2 are SEHNR and FQNEAQ (reference sequence). CDR3 length: 14 residues. V dropped 2 bases and J dropped 0 bases, with 6 bases sitting between them. CDR3 nucleotide sequence: TGTGCCAGCAGCTTACCCATTAGCACAGATACGCAGTATTTT. Translating gives CASSLPISTDTQYF.

This clonotype has more than one count but fewer than ten. This rearrangement joins TRBV5-1 to TRBJ2-3, with 8 nucleotides matching TRBD2. CDR3 size: 17 residues. The V gene's germline CDR1 is SGHRS and CDR2 YFSETQ. With V trimmed by 2 bases and J by 0 bases, 8 bases remained unmatched. CDR3 protein: CASSLSPRGGSTDTQYF. The CDR3 DNA reads TGCGCCAGCAGCTTATCTCCTCGGGGGGGGAGCACAGATACGCAGTATTTT.

In DNA form, the CDR3 reads TGCAGTACCCCCGTGACTAGCGGGAGGGTCTCCTACAATGAGCAGTTCTTC. Protein product: CSTPVTSGRVSYNEQFF. The chain recombines TRBV20-1 with TRBJ2-1, with 14 positions matching TRBD2. The CDR3 covers 17 residues. Germline CDR1 reads DFQATT; CDR2 reads SNEGSKA (reference sequence). With 8 bases clipped from V and 0 bases from J, the junction kept 9 bases outside the gene matches.

The chain couples TRBV12-3 or TRBV12-4 to TRBJ1-2; D unresolved. The CDR3 runs 13 residues. With 4 bases removed from V and 1 base from J, the gap between germline ends came to 7 bases. The DNA of the CDR3 is TGTGCCAGCAGTTCATGGGGTAACTATGGCTACACCTTC. Translating gives CASSSWGNYGYTF.

This clonotype has at least ten counts. The chain has TRBV6-4 and TRBJ2-2, with 11 bases fitting TRBD2. This CDR3 contains 16 residues. Germline V gene lookup returns CDR1 MRHNA and CDR2 SNTAGT. V was clipped by 3 bases and J by 1 base; unmatched bases: 1. The CDR3 coding sequence is TGTGCCAGCAGTGAAACTAGCGGGGGGAACACCGGGGAGCTGTTTTTT. It codes for CASSETSGGNTGELFF.

CDR3 loop: CAWRMRDEQFF. The CDR3 DNA reads as TGTGCCTGGAGGATGCGGGATGAGCAGTTCTTC. The chain links TRBV30 to TRBJ2-1; possible D gene TRBD2, 5 bases. This CDR3 is built from 11 residues. Germline lookup yields CDR1 GTSNPN and CDR2 SVGIG (reference sequence). Trimming took off 3 bases at V and 8 bases at J, with 8 bases between the two ends. The full variable domain, its missing parts supplied by reference TRBV30 and TRBJ2-1, is SQTIHQWPATLVQPVGSPLSLECTVEGTSNPNLYWYRQAAGRGLQLLFYSVGIGQISSEVPQNLSASRPQDRQFILSSKKLLLSDSGFYLCAWRMRDEQFFGPGTRLTVL.

This clonotype was observed a single time. The rearrangement links TRBV6-2 or TRBV6-3 to TRBJ2-5, with D tentatively TRBD2 (5 bases). CDR3 size: 15 residues. The V end was cut by 6 bases, the J end by 1 base, with 15 bases between. CDR1 MNHEY and CDR2 SVGEGT come from the germline V gene. The CDR3 DNA reads TGTGCCAGCAGCCCTCCCGGACTTACCCAAGAGACCCAGTACTTC. As protein: CASSPPGLTQETQYF.

The chain carries TRBV12-3 or TRBV12-4 and TRBJ2-3; maybe TRBD1 (5 bases). Deletions cut 8 bases from V and 4 bases from J, with 7 bases between. This CDR3 comprises 11 residues. The CDR3 bases are TGTGCCAGCGGACAAGCAGATACGCAGTATTTT. Amino acids: CASGQADTQYF.